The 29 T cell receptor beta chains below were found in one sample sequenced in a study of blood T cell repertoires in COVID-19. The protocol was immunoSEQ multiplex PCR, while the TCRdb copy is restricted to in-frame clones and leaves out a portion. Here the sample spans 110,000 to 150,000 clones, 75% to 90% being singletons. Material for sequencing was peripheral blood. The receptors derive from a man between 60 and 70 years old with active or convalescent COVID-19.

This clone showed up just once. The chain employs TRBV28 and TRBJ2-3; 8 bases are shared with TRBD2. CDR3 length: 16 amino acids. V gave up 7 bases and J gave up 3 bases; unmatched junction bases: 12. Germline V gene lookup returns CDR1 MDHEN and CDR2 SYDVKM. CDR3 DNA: TGTGCCAGCAAGGGATTTAGCGGGATTGGGACAGATACGCAGTATTTT. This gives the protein CASKGFSGIGTDTQYF.

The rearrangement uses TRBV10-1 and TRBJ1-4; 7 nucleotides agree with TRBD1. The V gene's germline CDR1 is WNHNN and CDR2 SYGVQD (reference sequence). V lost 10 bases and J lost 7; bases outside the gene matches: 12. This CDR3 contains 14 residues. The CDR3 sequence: CAKKNGTVGEKLFF. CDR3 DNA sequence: TGCGCCAAAAAAAACGGGACAGTCGGTGAAAAACTGTTTTTT.

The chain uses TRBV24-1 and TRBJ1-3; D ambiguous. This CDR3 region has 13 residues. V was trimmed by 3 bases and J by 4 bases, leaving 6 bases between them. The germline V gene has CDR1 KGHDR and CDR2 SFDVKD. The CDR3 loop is CATSDPPGNTIYF. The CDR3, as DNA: TGTGCCACCAGTGATCCCCCGGGAAACACCATATATTTT.

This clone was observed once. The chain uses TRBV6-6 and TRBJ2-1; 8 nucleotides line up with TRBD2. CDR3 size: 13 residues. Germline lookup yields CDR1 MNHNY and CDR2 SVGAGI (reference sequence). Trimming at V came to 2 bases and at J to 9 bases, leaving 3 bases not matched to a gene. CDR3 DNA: TGTGCCAGCAGTTACAGCCGGGAGGGTGAGCAGTTCTTC. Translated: CASSYSREGEQFF.

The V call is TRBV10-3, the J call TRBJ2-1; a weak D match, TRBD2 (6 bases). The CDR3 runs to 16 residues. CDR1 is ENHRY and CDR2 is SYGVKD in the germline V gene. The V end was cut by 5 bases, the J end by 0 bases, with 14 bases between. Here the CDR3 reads CAISSTGGSSYNEQFF. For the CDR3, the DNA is TGTGCCATCAGTTCTACCGGGGGAAGCTCCTACAATGAGCAGTTCTTC.

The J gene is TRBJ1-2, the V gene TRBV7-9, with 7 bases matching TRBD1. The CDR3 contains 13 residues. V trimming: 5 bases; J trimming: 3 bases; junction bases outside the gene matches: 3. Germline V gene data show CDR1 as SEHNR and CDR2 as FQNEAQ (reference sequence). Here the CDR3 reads CASSHGTDYGYTF. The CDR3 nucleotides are TGTGCCAGCAGCCATGGGACAGACTATGGCTACACCTTC.

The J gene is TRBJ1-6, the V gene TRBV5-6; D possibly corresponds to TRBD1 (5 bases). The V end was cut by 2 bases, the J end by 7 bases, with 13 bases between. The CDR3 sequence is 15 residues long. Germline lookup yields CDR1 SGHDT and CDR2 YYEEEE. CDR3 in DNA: TGTGCCAGCAGCTTTTGGGGCGTCCGGAATTCACCCCTCCACTTT. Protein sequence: CASSFWGVRNSPLHF.

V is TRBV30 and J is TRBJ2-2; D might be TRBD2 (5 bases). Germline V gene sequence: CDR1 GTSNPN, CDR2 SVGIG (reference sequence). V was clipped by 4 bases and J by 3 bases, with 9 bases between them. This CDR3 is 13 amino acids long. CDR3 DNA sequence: TGTGCCTGGACGGGGTCGGACACCGGGGAGCTGTTTTTT. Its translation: CAWTGSDTGELFF.

In DNA, the CDR3 is TGTGCCAGCAGTTTCTCTCCGGGACAGGGTAGAAACACCATATATTTT. It translates to CASSFSPGQGRNTIYF. The chain is built from TRBV28 and TRBJ1-3; 9 nucleotides agree with TRBD1. CDR1 and CDR2 from the germline V gene are MDHEN and SYDVKM. The CDR3 extends over 16 amino acids. The trim removed 3 bases at V and 5 bases at J, leaving 8 bases unmatched.

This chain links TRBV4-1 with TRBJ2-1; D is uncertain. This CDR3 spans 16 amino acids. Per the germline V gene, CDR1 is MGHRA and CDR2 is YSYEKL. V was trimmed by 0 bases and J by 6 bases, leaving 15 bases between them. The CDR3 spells CASSQDGWAGVNEQFF. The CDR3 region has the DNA TGCGCCAGCAGCCAAGATGGGTGGGCTGGCGTCAATGAGCAGTTCTTC.

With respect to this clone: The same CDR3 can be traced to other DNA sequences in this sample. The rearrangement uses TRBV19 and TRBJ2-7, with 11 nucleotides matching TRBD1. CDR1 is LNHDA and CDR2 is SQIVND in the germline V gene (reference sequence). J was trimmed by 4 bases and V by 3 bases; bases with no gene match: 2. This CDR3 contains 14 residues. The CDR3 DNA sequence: TGTGCCAGTAGTATCGGGACAGGGGGGTACGAGCAGTACTTC. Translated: CASSIGTGGYEQYF. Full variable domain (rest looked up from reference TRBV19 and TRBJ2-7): DGGITQSPKYLFRKEGQNVTLSCEQNLNHDAMYWYRQDPGQGLRLIYYSQIVNDFQKGDIAEGYSVSREKKESFPLTVTSAQKNPTAFYLCASSIGTGGYEQYFGPGTRLTVT.

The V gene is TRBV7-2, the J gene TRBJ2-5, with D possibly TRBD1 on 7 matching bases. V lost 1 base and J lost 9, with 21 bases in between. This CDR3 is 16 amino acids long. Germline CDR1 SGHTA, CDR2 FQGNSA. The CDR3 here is CASSLVGDSPQGAQYF. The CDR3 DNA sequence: TGTGCCAGCAGCTTAGTAGGGGACTCGCCCCAGGGGGCCCAGTACTTC.

The CDR3 sequence: CASGKAGAINQPQHF. Here the CDR3 DNA reads TGTGCCAGCGGGAAGGCAGGGGCGATCAATCAGCCCCAGCATTTT. The J gene is TRBJ1-5, the V gene TRBV28; weak D call: TRBD1 (6 bases). CDR1 MDHEN and CDR2 SYDVKM come from the germline V gene. Trimming cost V 8 bases and J 3 bases, with 17 bases left between them. This CDR3 spans 15 amino acids.

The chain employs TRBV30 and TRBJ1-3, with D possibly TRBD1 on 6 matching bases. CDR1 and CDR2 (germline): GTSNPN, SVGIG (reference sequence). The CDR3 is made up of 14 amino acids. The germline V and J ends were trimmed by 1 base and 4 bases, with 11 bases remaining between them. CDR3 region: CAWSAGAYGNTIYF. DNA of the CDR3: TGTGCCTGGAGTGCAGGGGCCTACGGAAACACCATATATTTT.

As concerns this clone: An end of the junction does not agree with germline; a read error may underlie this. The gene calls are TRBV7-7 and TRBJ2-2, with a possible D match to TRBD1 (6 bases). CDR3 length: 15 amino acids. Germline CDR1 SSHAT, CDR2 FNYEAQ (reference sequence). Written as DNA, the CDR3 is TGTGCTAGCAGCACAGGGCAGGGGCGTCCGGGGGAGCTGTTTTTT. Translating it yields CASSTGQGRPGELFF.

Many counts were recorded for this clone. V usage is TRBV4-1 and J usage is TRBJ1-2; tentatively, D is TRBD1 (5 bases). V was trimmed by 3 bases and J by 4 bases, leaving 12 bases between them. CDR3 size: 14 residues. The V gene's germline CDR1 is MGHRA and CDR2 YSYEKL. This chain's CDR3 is CASSHAGKTYGYTF. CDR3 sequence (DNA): TGCGCCAGCAGCCATGCAGGGAAAACCTATGGCTACACCTTC.

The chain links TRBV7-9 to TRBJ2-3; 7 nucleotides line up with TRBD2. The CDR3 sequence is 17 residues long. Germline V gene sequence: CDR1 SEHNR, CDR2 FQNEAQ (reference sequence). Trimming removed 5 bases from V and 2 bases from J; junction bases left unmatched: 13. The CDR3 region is CASSGTIAGPYTDTQYF. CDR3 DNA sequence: TGTGCCAGCAGCGGCACAATAGCGGGCCCTTACACAGATACGCAGTATTTT. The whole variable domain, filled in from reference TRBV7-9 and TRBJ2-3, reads DTGVSQNPRHKITKRGQNVTFRCDPISEHNRLYWYRQTLGQGPEFLTYFQNEAQLEKSRLLSDRFSAERPKGSFSTLEIQRTEQGDSAMYLCASSGTIAGPYTDTQYFGPGTRLTVL.

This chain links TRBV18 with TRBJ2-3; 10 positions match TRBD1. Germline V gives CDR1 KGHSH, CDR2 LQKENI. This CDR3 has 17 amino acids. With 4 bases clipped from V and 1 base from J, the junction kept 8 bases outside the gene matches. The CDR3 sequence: CASSLTAGTGGTDTQYF. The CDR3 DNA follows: TGTGCCAGCTCACTAACAGCCGGGACAGGGGGCACAGATACGCAGTATTTT.

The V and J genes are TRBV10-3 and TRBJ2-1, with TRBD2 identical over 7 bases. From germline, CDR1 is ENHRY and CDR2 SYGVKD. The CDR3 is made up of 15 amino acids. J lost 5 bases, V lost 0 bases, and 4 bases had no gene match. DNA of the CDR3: TGTGCCATCAGTGAGTCGGAGCGGGGCCACAATGAGCAGTTCTTC. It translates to CAISESERGHNEQFF.

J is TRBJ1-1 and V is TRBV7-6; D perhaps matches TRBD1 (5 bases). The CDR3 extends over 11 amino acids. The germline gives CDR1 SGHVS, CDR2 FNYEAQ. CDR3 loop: CVSGGAREAFF. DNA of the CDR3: TGTGTCTCTGGAGGGGCGAGGGAAGCTTTCTTT.

The CDR3 sequence: CASSQAATSGNTIYF. The CDR3 bases are TGTGCCAGCAGCCAAGCCGCGACTTCTGGAAACACCATATATTTT. This chain connects TRBV3-1 (or the pseudogene TRBV3-2) to TRBJ1-3, with no clear D. The CDR3 covers 15 residues. V shed 1 base and J shed 1 base, with 8 bases lying between them. The germline V gene has CDR1 LGHDT and CDR2 YNNKEL (reference sequence).

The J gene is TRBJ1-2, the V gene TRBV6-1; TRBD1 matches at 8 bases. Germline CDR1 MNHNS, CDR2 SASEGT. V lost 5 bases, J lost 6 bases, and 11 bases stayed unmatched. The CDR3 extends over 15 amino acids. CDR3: CASSSFTGTGNGYTF. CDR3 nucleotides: TGTGCCAGCAGTTCTTTTACCGGGACAGGAAATGGCTACACCTTC.

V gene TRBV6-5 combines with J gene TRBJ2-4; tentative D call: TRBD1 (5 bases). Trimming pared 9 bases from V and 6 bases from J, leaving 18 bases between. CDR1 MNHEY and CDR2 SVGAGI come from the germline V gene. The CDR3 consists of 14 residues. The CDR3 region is CASMKQGEGNIQYF. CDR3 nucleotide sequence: TGTGCCAGTATGAAGCAGGGTGAAGGAAACATTCAGTACTTC.

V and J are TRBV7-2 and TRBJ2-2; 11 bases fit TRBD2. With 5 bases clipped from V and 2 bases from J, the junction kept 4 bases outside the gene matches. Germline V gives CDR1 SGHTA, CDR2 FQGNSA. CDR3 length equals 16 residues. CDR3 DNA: TGTGCCAGCAGCAAGACTAGCGGGGCTAACACCGGGGAGCTGTTTTTT. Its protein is CASSKTSGANTGELFF.

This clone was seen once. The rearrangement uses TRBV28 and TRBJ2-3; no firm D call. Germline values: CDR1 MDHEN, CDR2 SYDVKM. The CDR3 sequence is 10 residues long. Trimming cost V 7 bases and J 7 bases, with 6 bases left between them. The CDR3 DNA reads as TGTGCCAGCATTGAGAATACGCAGTATTTT. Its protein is CASIENTQYF.

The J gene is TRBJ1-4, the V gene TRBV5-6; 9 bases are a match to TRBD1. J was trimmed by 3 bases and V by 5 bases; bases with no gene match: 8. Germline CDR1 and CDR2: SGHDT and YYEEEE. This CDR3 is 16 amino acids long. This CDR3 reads CASRAGTGLSNEKLFF. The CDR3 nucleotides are TGTGCCAGCAGAGCCGGGACAGGGCTTTCTAATGAAAAACTGTTTTTT.

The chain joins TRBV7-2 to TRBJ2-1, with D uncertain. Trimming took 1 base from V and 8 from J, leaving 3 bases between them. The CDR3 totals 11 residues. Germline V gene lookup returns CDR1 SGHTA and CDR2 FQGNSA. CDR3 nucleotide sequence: TGTGCCAGCAGCTTAGTAGATGAGCAGTTCTTC. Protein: CASSLVDEQFF.

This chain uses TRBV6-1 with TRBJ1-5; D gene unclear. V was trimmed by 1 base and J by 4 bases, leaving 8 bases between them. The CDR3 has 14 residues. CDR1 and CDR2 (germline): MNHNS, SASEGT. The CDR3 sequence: CASSEGRENQPQHF. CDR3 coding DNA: TGTGCCAGCAGTGAAGGTAGAGAAAATCAGCCCCAGCATTTT.

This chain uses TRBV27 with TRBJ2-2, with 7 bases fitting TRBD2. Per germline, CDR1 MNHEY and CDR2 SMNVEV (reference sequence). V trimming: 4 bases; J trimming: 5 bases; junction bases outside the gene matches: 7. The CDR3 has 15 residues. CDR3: CASSWGGGRTGELFF. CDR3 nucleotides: TGTGCCAGCAGTTGGGGTGGCGGGAGAACCGGGGAGCTGTTTTTT.